The clone carrying this T cell receptor beta chain was seen a handful of times. The antigen remains undetermined. This sample is part of a study of cytomegalovirus exposure and HLA in healthy donors. General study results and limits: Cytomegalovirus status, reportedly, was diagnosed with high specificity and sensitivity by the classifier.

V was trimmed by 7 bases and J by 3 bases, leaving 9 bases between them. The CDR3 length is 13 residues. Germline V gene sequence: CDR1 MNHEY, CDR2 SVGAGI. TCRdb's table, derived via immunoSEQ multiplex PCR, lists solely in-frame clones and lacks some. The sample records 150,000 or so clones, roughly 89% being singletons. The TCR sequence derives from a woman younger than 35 in good health and CMV-seronegative. The chain recombines TRBV6-5 with TRBJ2-2, with a tentative D call TRBD1 (5 bases). The sample was PBMCs. The CDR3 region has the DNA TGTGCCAGCACCCAGGGCCACACCGGGGAGCTGTTTTTT. Residues: CASTQGHTGELFF.